The entry below describes one T cell receptor (beta chain). These data belong to a study of OX40 agonist ivuxolimab in advanced cancers. CDR1 and CDR2 from the germline V gene are MNHEY and SMNVEV (reference sequence). The CDR3 consists of 13 residues. V lost 5 bases and J 4 bases, leaving 11 bases between the germline ends. Here immunoSEQ multiplex PCR was the method, and the copy in TCRdb shows in-frame clones only, minus some. The top ten hold about 0.24% of the sample, which has 80,000 to 100,000 clones, around 94% seen once. Sequences were derived from CD4+ or CD8+ T cells sorted from blood, sampled in a trial of the OX40 agonist ivuxolimab. This clonotype was sampled from an adult with an advanced solid tumor such as melanoma, head and neck, liver or kidney cancer. The rearrangement links TRBV27 to TRBJ2-5; D gene uncertain. CDR3 region: CASSKWAAETQYF. For the CDR3, the DNA is TGTGCCAGCAGTAAATGGGCGGCAGAGACCCAGTACTTC.